The 28 T cell receptor beta chains below all came from one sample that was sequenced in a study of tumor-infiltrating lymphocytes in primary liver carcinoma. The authors took blood RNA from unsorted whole blood and also extracted germline DNA. A constant-region primer primed TCR beta cDNA synthesis from 450 to 550 ng of total RNA. Generation of the TCR beta libraries relied on three nested multiplex PCR rounds using slightly modified ARM-PCR. Use of TRBV1-TRBV30 forward primers with a C-beta reverse primer characterized the first two PCR rounds, which lasted about 10 cycles each. TCRdb itself ran the multiplex PCR reads through MiXCR, one entry per CDR3 protein. This table has fewer than 400,000 distinct CDR3 sequences, approximately 60% appearing once. The sequenced sample was peripheral blood. These receptors were obtained from a man aged 40-55 years with primary liver carcinoma and hepatitis B virus infection.

Points on this clonotype: The junction differs from germline at one of its ends, possibly a read error. The chain links TRBV5-1 to TRBJ2-7; 8 bases map to TRBD1. Germline CDR1 is SGHRS and CDR2 is YFSETQ. This CDR3 has 12 residues. DNA for the CDR3: TGCGTCAGCACCCTGACAGGGGACGAGCAGTACTTC. Amino acid sequence: CVSTLTGDEQYF.

Notes on this clonotype: One base away lies a much larger clone, so this may be a sequencing read error. The V call is TRBV10-3, the J call TRBJ2-7; 9 nucleotides align to TRBD1. Germline CDR1 reads ENHRY; CDR2 reads SYGVKD. Trimming took 3 bases from V and 9 from J; bases not matched to a gene: 18. The CDR3 is 17 residues long. The CDR3 coding sequence is TGTGCCATCAGTGACGCGGACAGGGGCCTCCGAGCTCGGGTGCAGTACTTC. It specifies CAISDADRGLRARVQYF.

This clonotype is a singleton in its sample. This chain links TRBV4-2 with TRBJ2-7; no clear D. The CDR3 runs 14 residues. The V end was cut by 10 bases, the J end by 0 bases, with 16 bases between. CDR1 is LGHNA and CDR2 is YNFKEQ in the germline V gene. CDR3 sequence reads: CANSSTVLSYEQYF. The CDR3 DNA reads as TGTGCCAACTCGAGCACTGTCCTCTCCTACGAGCAGTACTTC.

As to this clonotype: The germline gene is not matched at one end of the junction; a read error may be the cause. The CDR3 loop reads CRIGSGWGMNTEAFF. CDR3 bases: TGCAGAATTGGATCCGGGTGGGGTATGAACACCGAAGCTTTCTTT. The genes are TRBV29-1 and TRBJ1-1; D is uncertain. Germline V gene data show CDR1 as SQVTM and CDR2 as ANQGSEA. The CDR3 is 15 residues long.

Remarks on this clonotype: Given a much more abundant clone one base away, this may be a read error. The chain joins TRBV12-3 or TRBV12-4 to TRBJ1-2; 8 bases match TRBD1. With 10 bases clipped from V and 7 bases from J, the junction kept 8 bases outside the gene matches. This CDR3 region has 12 residues. CDR3 sequence reads: CATEEQGVGYTF. In nucleotides, the CDR3 is TGTGCCACCGAAGAACAGGGGGTTGGCTACACCTTC.

Worth noting for this clonotype: Just one base apart from a much larger clone, this may be a read error. The chain is built from TRBV6-1 and TRBJ2-5; D is perhaps TRBD2 (6 bases). There are 16 residues in the CDR3. CDR1 and CDR2 (germline): MNHNS, SASEGT. CDR3 sequence reads: CASSLNSGGPIETRYF. The DNA for the CDR3 is TGTGCCAGCAGTTTAAACTCCGGAGGGCCCATAGAGACCCGGTACTTC.

A word on this clonotype: Given a much more abundant clone one base away, this may be a read error. This chain joins TRBV24-1 and TRBJ1-5, with D perhaps TRBD1 (6 bases). CDR1 is KGHDR, CDR2 SFDVKD, per germline. The CDR3 extends over 14 amino acids. Deletions cut 4 bases from V and 7 bases from J, with 13 bases between. In DNA, the CDR3 is TGTGCCACCAGTGACCGGGACACAGGACAGCCCCAGCATTTT. It translates to CATSDRDTGQPQHF.

J is TRBJ1-3 and V is TRBV6-6; D possibly corresponds to TRBD1 (6 bases). The CDR3 length is 17 residues. With 11 bases removed from V and 0 bases from J, the gap between germline ends came to 23 bases. The germline V gene has CDR1 MNHNY and CDR2 SVGAGI (reference sequence). DNA of the CDR3: TGTGCCGCCTCCCGGGTAGGAAGGGGGGACTCTGGAAACACCATATATTTT. Its translation: CAASRVGRGDSGNTIYF.

Regarding this clonotype: The CDR3 carries no conserved terminal phenylalanine or tryptophan, so it likely arises from a read error. V usage is TRBV11-2 and J usage is TRBJ2-7; 7 bases line up with TRBD1. This CDR3 comprises 14 residues. The germline V gene encodes CDR1 SGHAT and CDR2 FQNNGV. Losses at the gene ends were 5 bases for V and 5 bases for J; bases not matched to a gene: 9. CDR3 DNA sequence: TGTGCCAGCAGCAAGGGACAGCCCCCCCACGAGCAGTACCTC. Protein sequence: CASSKGQPPHEQYL.

J is TRBJ2-2 and V is TRBV11-2; no reliable D call. The CDR3 runs to 15 residues. Trimming cost V 9 bases and J 1 base, with 15 bases left between them. Germline V gives CDR1 SGHAT, CDR2 FQNNGV. The CDR3 DNA is TGTGCCAGAGGCTTAGTCTCGAAGAACACCGGGGAGCTGTTTTTT. Its translation: CARGLVSKNTGELFF.

This chain joins TRBV5-1 and TRBJ1-6, with 12 bases matching TRBD1. V shed 4 bases and J 10 bases; nucleotides not matched to a gene: 6. The CDR3 runs 15 residues. CDR1 and CDR2 from the germline V gene are SGHRS and YFSETQ. The CDR3 DNA is TGCGCCAGCAGCGATCAGGGACAGGGGGCCTCACCCCTCCACTTT. This sequence encodes CASSDQGQGASPLHF.

Comments on this clonotype: This could be a read error, since a much larger clone is one nucleotide away. V gene TRBV6-5 combines with J gene TRBJ1-5; TRBD1 might be the D (5 bases). There are 14 residues in the CDR3. CDR1 and CDR2 (germline): MNHEY, SVGAGI. The CDR3 DNA sequence: TGTGTCAGCAGCCGGGGGAATGGCAATCAGCCCCAGCATTTT. It codes for CVSSRGNGNQPQHF.

A word on this clonotype: A much bigger clone sits one base away, suggesting this may be a read error. The V call is TRBV6-1, the J call TRBJ2-3, with 12 bases identical to TRBD2. There are 16 residues in the CDR3. From germline, CDR1 is MNHNS and CDR2 SASEGT. CDR3 residues: CVSSRTSGTVTDTQYF. The DNA for the CDR3 is TGTGTCAGCAGCCGGACTAGCGGGACTGTCACAGATACGCAGTATTTT.

V and J are TRBV5-6 and TRBJ1-3; D is undetermined. Trimming stripped 1 base from V and 0 bases from J, with 8 bases between. The germline gives CDR1 SGHDT, CDR2 YYEEEE. The CDR3 is 15 residues long. CDR3 sequence: CASSLNGDSGNTIYF. For the CDR3, the DNA is TGTGCCAGCAGCTTGAATGGGGACTCTGGAAACACCATATATTTT.

The rearrangement links TRBV28 to TRBJ1-1, with 7 bases fitting TRBD1. V dropped 7 bases and J dropped 3; count of bases not matched to a gene: 11. This CDR3 comprises 15 residues. Germline assignment: CDR1 MDHEN and CDR2 SYDVKM. The CDR3 DNA reads TGTGCCAGCATTTCTTCAGGGGGGAACTACACTGAAGCTTTCTTT. Translation gives CASISSGGNYTEAFF.

V gene TRBV6-6 combines with J gene TRBJ2-2; no clear D. Germline CDR1 MNHNY, CDR2 SVGAGI (reference sequence). CDR3 length: 16 residues. V was shortened by 6 bases and J by 6 bases, with 20 bases between the two germline ends. The CDR3 DNA sequence: TGTGCCAGCAGCTTTGGGTTACCGACGAGTCCCGGGGAGCTGTTTTTT. This codes for CASSFGLPTSPGELFF.

The chain couples TRBV12-3 or TRBV12-4 to TRBJ2-1; weak D call: TRBD2 (6 bases). With 6 bases removed from V and 12 bases from J, the gap between germline ends came to 12 bases. The CDR3 contains 11 residues. CDR3 nucleotide sequence: TGTGCCAGCAGGCTAGTGGAGGGGCAGTTCTTC. As protein: CASRLVEGQFF.

CDR3 amino acids: CASGIVGTGMVASGNTIYF. The CDR3 DNA follows: TGTGCCAGCGGCATAGTAGGGACAGGGATGGTGGCCTCTGGAAACACCATATATTTT. The chain has TRBV6-1 and TRBJ1-3; 9 bases are shared with TRBD1. Unmatched junction bases numbered 17, after V lost 8 bases and J lost 0 bases. Germline-derived CDR1 and CDR2 are MNHNS and SASEGT. This CDR3 is 19 amino acids long.

This clonotype was recorded at least ten times. The chain links TRBV12-3 or TRBV12-4 to TRBJ1-5, with a tentative D call TRBD1 (5 bases). V was shortened by 2 bases and J by 3 bases, with 11 bases between the two germline ends. This CDR3 has 15 residues. CDR3 bases: TGTGCCAGCAGTTTATGGGGGGGATCCAATCAGCCCCAGCATTTT. Translation gives CASSLWGGSNQPQHF.

Concerning this clonotype itself: A much larger clone lies a single base off, so this may be a read error. The rearrangement uses TRBV13 and TRBJ2-1, with D possibly being TRBD2 (5 bases). The V gene's germline CDR1 is PRHDT and CDR2 FYEKMQ (reference sequence). Between the trimmed V and J ends, which lost 4 bases and 3 bases, there was a span of 19 bases. The CDR3 loop spans 17 amino acids. CDR3: CASSSSRTSRNYNEQFF. In DNA, the CDR3 is TGTGCCAGCAGCTCTAGCAGAACTAGTCGGAACTACAATGAGCAGTTCTTC.

This clonotype was seen at least ten times. The chain joins TRBV4-3 to TRBJ2-1; 10 bases are shared with TRBD2. CDR1 is LGHNA, CDR2 YSLEER, per germline. V was clipped by 2 bases and J by 8 bases; unmatched bases: 12. The CDR3 contains 17 residues. CDR3 DNA sequence: TGCGCCAGCAGCCAACTCCACGAGGCTAGCGGGAGCTATGAGCAGTTCTTC. Translation gives CASSQLHEASGSYEQFF.

This clonotype was seen many times. The chain links TRBV10-1 to TRBJ2-3, with 7 bases identical to TRBD2. Germline values: CDR1 WNHNN, CDR2 SYGVQD (reference sequence). The trim removed 8 bases at V and 5 bases at J, leaving 7 bases unmatched. This CDR3 spans 13 amino acids. CDR3 sequence reads: CASAWTRGDTQYF. The DNA of the CDR3 is TGCGCCAGCGCCTGGACTAGGGGAGATACGCAGTATTTT.

A remark on this clonotype: A single base separates this from a much larger clone, so it may be a read error. The chain joins TRBV6-2 or TRBV6-3 to TRBJ2-2; TRBD2 aligns across 10 bases. The CDR3 runs to 18 residues. The J segment lost 6 bases and the V segment lost 2 bases, leaving 12 bases of the junction unmatched. Germline CDR1 is MNHEY and CDR2 is SVGEGT. The DNA for the CDR3 is TGTGCCAGCAGTTACGGCTTGGCTAGCGGGAGACTTGCCGGGGAGCTGTTTTTT. Its protein product is CASSYGLASGRLAGELFF.

This clonotype came up many times. V gene TRBV6-5 combines with J gene TRBJ2-6; D might be TRBD1 or TRBD2, each matching 5 bases. The ends were cut back, 2 bases at V and 0 bases at J, with 8 bases in the middle. CDR1 is MNHEY, CDR2 SVGAGI, per germline. The CDR3 has 16 amino acids. Here the CDR3 reads CASSYRGVSGANVLTF. The CDR3 nucleotides read TGTGCCAGCAGTTACAGAGGGGTCTCTGGGGCCAACGTCCTGACTTTC.

This clonotype was observed at least ten times. The CDR3 is CASSNTGPYEQYF. Written as DNA, the CDR3 is TGTGCCAGCAGTAATACGGGACCCTACGAGCAGTACTTC. This chain links TRBV6-2 or TRBV6-3 with TRBJ2-7; D may match TRBD1 or TRBD2 (5 bases each). This CDR3 is 13 amino acids long. V was shortened by 5 bases and J by 2 bases, with 10 bases between the two germline ends. Germline V CDR1 and CDR2: MNHEY, SVGEGT.

This clonotype was detected a few times. The junction departs from the called germline gene at one end, perhaps through a read error. The V gene is TRBV5-8, the J gene TRBJ2-5; no reliable D call. The V gene's germline CDR1 is SGHTS and CDR2 YDEGEE. The CDR3 sequence is 15 residues long. CDR3 bases: TGTGCCAGCAGGACGACGGACGGTAGGCAAGAGACCCAGTATTTC. Its translation is CASRTTDGRQETQYF.

This clonotype has just a few counts. The chain links TRBV10-2 to TRBJ2-1; D gene uncertain. Germline CDR1 and CDR2: WSHSY and SAAADI. This CDR3 contains 15 residues. The V gene lost 6 bases and the J gene lost 5 bases, with 17 bases spanning the gap. The CDR3 here is CASSAPPTEDNEQFF. The CDR3 coding sequence is TGCGCCAGCAGCGCCCCACCCACCGAAGACAATGAGCAGTTCTTC.

V is TRBV6-5 and J is TRBJ2-3; 7 bases align to TRBD1. This CDR3 contains 16 residues. Germline loops: CDR1 MNHEY, CDR2 SVGAGI. V gave up 4 bases and J gave up 2 bases; unmatched junction bases: 9. CDR3 in DNA: TGTGCCAGCAGTTTCGGGGTGACAGGGACCACAGATACGCAGTATTTT. It yields the protein CASSFGVTGTTDTQYF.